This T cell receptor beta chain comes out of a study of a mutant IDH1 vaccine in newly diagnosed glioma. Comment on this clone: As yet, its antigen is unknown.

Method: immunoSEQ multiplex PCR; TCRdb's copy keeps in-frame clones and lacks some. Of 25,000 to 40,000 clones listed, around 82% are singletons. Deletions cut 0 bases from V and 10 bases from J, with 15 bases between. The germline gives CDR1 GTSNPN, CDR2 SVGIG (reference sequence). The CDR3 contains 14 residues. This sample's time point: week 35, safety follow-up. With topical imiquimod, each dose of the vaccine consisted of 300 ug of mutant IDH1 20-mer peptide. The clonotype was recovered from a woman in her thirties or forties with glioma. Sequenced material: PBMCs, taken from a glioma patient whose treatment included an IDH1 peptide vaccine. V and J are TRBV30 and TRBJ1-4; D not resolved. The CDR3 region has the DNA TGTGCCTGGAGTGTACGTGTTGGAAAGGCAAAACTGTTTTTT. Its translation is CAWSVRVGKAKLFF.